Listed below are T cell receptor beta chains from one sample, sequenced in a study of T cell clones after liver transplantation. Method: immunoSEQ multiplex PCR; TCRdb's copy keeps in-frame clones and lacks some. Of roughly 70,000 clones listed, 80% are singletons. The input for sequencing was CD4+ T cells from blood, taken before liver transplant. These receptors were taken from a human donor who received a liver transplant. The CDR3 runs from the conserved cysteine through the conserved F or W. The D gene is left open where the match is weak. Clone sizes are given selectively: once, few, many, or a class where the clone is expanded.

V gene,D gene,J gene,CDR3 length,clone size,CDR3 DNA,CDR3 protein
TRBV18,TRBD1,TRBJ2-2,15,.,TGTGCCAGCTCACAGGGACAGGGTGCCACCGGGGAGCTGTTTTTT,CASSQGQGATGELFF
TRBV7-2,.,TRBJ2-6,16,.,TGTGCCAGCAGCTTAGCGGTATCCTCTGGGGCCAACGTCCTGACTTTC,CASSLAVSSGANVLTF
TRBV2,.,TRBJ1-5,13,.,TGTGCCAGCACCCCCGGGGGCAATCAGCCCCAGCATTTT,CASTPGGNQPQHF
TRBV21-1,.,TRBJ2-5,16,.,TGTGCCAGCGAACCGGGACTAGCGGGATACGACGAGACCCAGTACTTC,CASEPGLAGYDETQYF
TRBV28,.,TRBJ1-4,11,few,TGTGCCAGCAGTTTTAGGGAAAAACTGTTTTTT,CASSFREKLFF
TRBV28,.,TRBJ2-2,14,.,TGTGCCAGCAGTTATGGACTGTACACCGGGGAGCTGTTTTTT,CASSYGLYTGELFF
TRBV5-1,.,TRBJ1-1,14,once,TGCGCCAGCAGTCCCGGACACGAAGGGACTGAAGCTTTCTTT,CASSPGHEGTEAFF
TRBV7-2,TRBD1,TRBJ1-5,18,once,TGTGCCAGCAGTTTTAGCGGGACAGGCTCCATTAGCAATCAGCCCCAGCATTTT,CASSFSGTGSISNQPQHF
TRBV9,.,TRBJ2-1,15,once,TGTGCCAGCAGTTCCGGAGGACCCTCCTACAATGAGCAGTTCTTC,CASSSGGPSYNEQFF
TRBV12-5,.,TRBJ2-2,16,.,TGTGCTAGTGGTTTGATGCGGGGCCAGAACACCGGGGAGCTGTTTTTT,CASGLMRGQNTGELFF
TRBV7-2,.,TRBJ2-7,14,.,TGTGCCAGCAGCTTAGCTAGGAGTCAGGGCGAGCAGTACTTC,CASSLARSQGEQYF
TRBV10-2,TRBD2,TRBJ2-3,12,.,TGCGCCAGTGCGACTAGCCGAGATACGCAGTATTTT,CASATSRDTQYF
TRBV5-1,.,TRBJ2-4,13,.,TGCGCCAGCAGCCCGGGACACTTAAACATTCAGTACTTC,CASSPGHLNIQYF
TRBV6-6,.,TRBJ2-1,14,once,TGTGCCAGCAGTCGACTGAGCTCCTACAATGAGCAGTTCTTC,CASSRLSSYNEQFF
TRBV9,TRBD2,TRBJ2-5,14,.,TGTGCCAGCAGCGCCGGGACTATCGAAGAGACCCAGTACTTC,CASSAGTIEETQYF
TRBV28,.,TRBJ1-5,15,few,TGTGCCAGCAGTCCACCGGGGAGAGGCAATCAGCCCCAGCATTTT,CASSPPGRGNQPQHF
TRBV4-1,.,TRBJ1-5,16,.,TGCGCCAGCAGCCAAGGCAGGGGAGGAGGCAATCAGCCCCAGCATTTT,CASSQGRGGGNQPQHF
TRBV7-2,TRBD1,TRBJ2-1,17,.,TGTGCCAGCAGCTCCCCTGGACAGGGAAGAACCTACAATGAGCAGTTCTTC,CASSSPGQGRTYNEQFF
TRBV18,.,TRBJ1-4,16,.,TGTGCCAGCTCGGACCTTTCGGGGGGCAATAATGAAAAACTGTTTTTT,CASSDLSGGNNEKLFF
TRBV29-1,.,TRBJ2-3,14,.,TGCAGCGTTGAAGATTGGACCCACACAGATACGCAGTATTTT,CSVEDWTHTDTQYF
TRBV4-2,.,TRBJ2-1,17,once,TGTGCCAGCAGCCAAGATATGAGGCGCTGGGCCCCTCGGGAGCAGTTCTTC,CASSQDMRRWAPREQFF
TRBV7-9,TRBD1,TRBJ1-1,16,once,TGTGCCAGCAGCATCCAGACAGGGGGAAAGAACACTGAAGCTTTCTTT,CASSIQTGGKNTEAFF
TRBV7-2,TRBD2,TRBJ2-1,15,.,TGTGCCAGCAGCTTCGCTAGCGGGAGTTACAATGAGCAGTTCTTC,CASSFASGSYNEQFF
TRBV28,TRBD1,TRBJ1-1,15,.,TGTGCCAGCAGTGCCTACAGGGGACGGGGCACTGAAGCTTTCTTT,CASSAYRGRGTEAFF
TRBV14,TRBD1,TRBJ1-4,15,few,TGTGCCAGCAGCCGAGACAGGGCCCGGAATGAAAAACTGTTTTTT,CASSRDRARNEKLFF
TRBV27,.,TRBJ2-5,17,.,TGTGCCAGCAGTCACCAATCCGAGACTAGGAGACAAGAGACCCAGTACTTC,CASSHQSETRRQETQYF
TRBV30,TRBD2,TRBJ2-1,15,.,TGTGCCTGGAGTGGGTCGGGGACTAGCGGGAGTCTGCGGTTCTTC,CAWSGSGTSGSLRFF
TRBV4-1,.,TRBJ2-2,14,.,TGCGCCAGCAGGGGGGTTGGGGGGACCGGGGAGCTGTTTTTT,CASRGVGGTGELFF
TRBV19,TRBD1,TRBJ1-5,14,.,TGTGCCAGTGCAGGGCAGGGGGGAAATCAGCCCCAGCATTTT,CASAGQGGNQPQHF
TRBV27,TRBD2,TRBJ2-1,18,.,TGTGCCAGCAGTTTATCGACTAGCGGGAGCGGAGTATTGGATGAGCAGTTCTTC,CASSLSTSGSGVLDEQFF
TRBV7-9,TRBD1,TRBJ2-1,17,.,TGTGCCAGCAGCTTAGGGTTTAAGGGGGCACTTTACAATGAGCAGTTCTTC,CASSLGFKGALYNEQFF
TRBV18,.,TRBJ2-1,11,.,TGTGCCAGCTCACCCTACAATGAGCAGTTCTTC,CASSPYNEQFF
TRBV6-5,TRBD2,TRBJ2-7,13,few,TGTGCCAGCAATAGCGGGAGAGGGTACGAGCAGTACTTC,CASNSGRGYEQYF
TRBV5-5,TRBD2,TRBJ2-7,15,.,TGTGCCAGCAGCTCAAACCTAGCGGGGGGCGGCGAGCAGTACTTC,CASSSNLAGGGEQYF
TRBV7-2,TRBD1,TRBJ1-1,15,.,TGTGCCAGCAGCTTTCAGGGGGGGATGAACACTGAAGCTTTCTTT,CASSFQGGMNTEAFF
TRBV30,.,TRBJ2-7,13,.,TGTGCCTGGAACTACGGACGCTCCTACGAGCAGTACTTC,CAWNYGRSYEQYF
TRBV4-3,.,TRBJ2-5,15,.,TGCGCCAGCAGCCAAGACGGTACAGGTCAAGAGACCCAGTACTTC,CASSQDGTGQETQYF
TRBV7-6,.,TRBJ2-7,11,few,TGTGCCAGCAGCACCCCCTACGAGCAGTACTTC,CASSTPYEQYF
TRBV5-1,TRBD1,TRBJ1-2,14,.,TGCGCCAGCAGCTCCGGGACAGGGGGGCATGGCTACACCTTC,CASSSGTGGHGYTF
TRBV7-9,.,TRBJ1-5,14,few,TGTGCCAGCAGCCTCGATTATAGCAATCAGCCCCAGCATTTT,CASSLDYSNQPQHF
TRBV6-5,.,TRBJ1-1,15,.,TGTGCCAGCAGTTACTCGGCGGGGAGAGTCACTGAAGCTTTCTTT,CASSYSAGRVTEAFF
TRBV27,.,TRBJ2-7,15,many,TGTGCCAGCAGTTTATCCGGGACGGTTACCTACGAGCAGTACTTC,CASSLSGTVTYEQYF
TRBV5-1,.,TRBJ2-7,13,.,TGCGCCAGCAGCTGGACAGTCTCCTACGAGCAGTACTTC,CASSWTVSYEQYF
TRBV11-3,.,TRBJ2-1,14,.,TGTGCCAGCAGCTTATGGCGGGAAGGAAATGAGCAGTTCTTC,CASSLWREGNEQFF
TRBV18,TRBD1,TRBJ1-2,14,few,TGTGCCAGCTCACCACGTACAGGGGAACATGGCTACACCTTC,CASSPRTGEHGYTF
TRBV28,.,TRBJ1-1,13,.,TGTGCCAGCAACCTACCAGGGCGGCGGGAAGCTTTCTTT,CASNLPGRREAFF